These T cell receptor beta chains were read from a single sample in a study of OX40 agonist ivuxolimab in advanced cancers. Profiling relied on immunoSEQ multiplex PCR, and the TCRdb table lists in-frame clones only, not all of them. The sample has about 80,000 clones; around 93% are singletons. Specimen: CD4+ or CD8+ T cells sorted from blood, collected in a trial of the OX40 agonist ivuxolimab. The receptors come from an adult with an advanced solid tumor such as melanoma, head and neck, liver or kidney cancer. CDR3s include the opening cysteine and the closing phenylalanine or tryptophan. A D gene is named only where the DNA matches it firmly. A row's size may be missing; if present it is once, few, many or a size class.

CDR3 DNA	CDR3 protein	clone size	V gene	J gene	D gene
TGTGCCAGCAGCCTCGGGGGAGTACTCTACAATGAGCAGTTCTTC	CASSLGGVLYNEQFF	NA	TRBV5-6	TRBJ2-1	NA
TGTGCCAGCAGCCGACTGGAAGGGGGCTCCAGCCGCGGAACCCAGTACTTC	CASSRLEGGSSRGTQYF	NA	TRBV11-2	TRBJ2-5	TRBD1
TGTGCCAGCAGCCCCCGGGTCTTTGACACTGAAGCTTTCTTT	CASSPRVFDTEAFF	NA	TRBV7-6	TRBJ1-1	NA
TGTGCCAGCAGTGACGGGACTGCCGTTACCTACGAGCAGTACTTC	CASSDGTAVTYEQYF	NA	TRBV5-4	TRBJ2-7	NA
TGTGCCAGCAGCTTAGCGGGCCACCTCGTAGGTCCTCGTGAGACCCAGTACTTC	CASSLAGHLVGPRETQYF	once	TRBV13	TRBJ2-5	NA
TGTGCCAGCAGTCCCTCGGAGGGAGGGATCTCCTACGAGCAGTACTTC	CASSPSEGGISYEQYF	NA	TRBV27	TRBJ2-7	TRBD2
TGCGCCAGCAGCCAAGATCCGATGCGGGGGCTCACCGGGGAGCTGTTTTTT	CASSQDPMRGLTGELFF	NA	TRBV4-1	TRBJ2-2	NA
TGTGCCAGCAGCTTGGGACAGGGGGCCTACGAGCAGTACTTC	CASSLGQGAYEQYF	NA	TRBV5-8	TRBJ2-7	TRBD1
TGTGCCAGCAGCTTATCCCCGGGACTAGCCAAGAATGAGCAGTTCTTC	CASSLSPGLAKNEQFF	NA	TRBV7-9	TRBJ2-1	TRBD2
TGTGCCTGGAGTGACCAAGCAGTCAGCTATGGCAACACCTTC	CAWSDQAVSYGNTF	NA	TRBV30	TRBJ1-2	NA
TGTGCCAGCAGTTACGTCCAGGGACACTACGAGCAGTACTTC	CASSYVQGHYEQYF	NA	TRBV6-5	TRBJ2-7	NA
TGTGCCAGCAGCTTAGGCAGGGTAACCTATAATTCACCCCTCCACTTT	CASSLGRVTYNSPLHF	NA	TRBV13	TRBJ1-6	NA
TGCCGGGGGGACAGATACACCGGGGAGCTGTTTTTT	CRGDRYTGELFF	NA	TRBV21-1	TRBJ2-2	NA
TGTGCCAGCAGTACAGGGGACTATGGCTACACCTTC	CASSTGDYGYTF	NA	TRBV28	TRBJ1-2	TRBD1
TGTGCCAGCGGGACAGGGGATGACCCCAACTATGGCTACACCTTC	CASGTGDDPNYGYTF	few	TRBV9	TRBJ1-2	TRBD1
TGTGCCAGCAGCCCCCAGGTAGCGGGACCAACCGGGGAGCTGTTTTTT	CASSPQVAGPTGELFF	NA	TRBV9	TRBJ2-2	TRBD2
TGTGCCAGCAGCAAAGACCGGGGATCCTTTGAAGCTTTCTTT	CASSKDRGSFEAFF	NA	TRBV21-1	TRBJ1-1	NA
TGTGCCAGCAGCGGGCCCCAGGGGGCGCGACACGAGCAGTACTTC	CASSGPQGARHEQYF	NA	TRBV7-6	TRBJ2-7	TRBD1
TGTGCCAGCAGTGAAGGCGGCATTAGGTCCCTCCACTTT	CASSEGGIRSLHF	NA	TRBV25-1	TRBJ1-6	NA
TGTGCCAGCAGCTCCCCAGGACAGGCTCAATATGAAGCTTTCTTT	CASSSPGQAQYEAFF	NA	TRBV9	TRBJ1-1	TRBD1
TGCGCCAGCTGCGTGGGGGCGGACACCGGGGAGCTGTTTTTT	CASCVGADTGELFF	NA	TRBV5-1	TRBJ2-2	NA
TGTGCCAGCAGGGCTACCAGCGGGGAAGAGCAGTACTTC	CASRATSGEEQYF	NA	TRBV5-4	TRBJ2-7	TRBD2
TGCGCCAGCAGGGCGACAGGTCCTCCGTTCTTC	CASRATGPPFF	NA	TRBV5-1	TRBJ2-1	NA
TGTGCCTGGAGTATAGCAGGGGGTGATGACATTCAGTACTTC	CAWSIAGGDDIQYF	few	TRBV30	TRBJ2-4	TRBD1
TGTGCCAGCAGCCATGAACAAGGAAGCCCTGAAGCTTTCTTT	CASSHEQGSPEAFF	NA	TRBV5-5	TRBJ1-1	NA
TGTGCCAGCAGCCGGGACAGAGCCTACGAGCAGTACTTC	CASSRDRAYEQYF	NA	TRBV13	TRBJ2-7	TRBD1
TGTGCCATCACCGACCCCGGCGGGGGGTACAATGAGCAGTTCTTC	CAITDPGGGYNEQFF	NA	TRBV10-3	TRBJ2-1	TRBD2
TGCGCCAGCAGCCCTTTAGCGGGACAGATGACCCAGTACTTC	CASSPLAGQMTQYF	NA	TRBV4-1	TRBJ2-5	NA
TGTGCCAGCAGTAGCTTCTCGGGACAGGGCAACGAGCAGTACTTC	CASSSFSGQGNEQYF	NA	TRBV27	TRBJ2-7	TRBD1
TGTGCCAGCAGCTTAGTAGCGGGGGGCGACGATAATTCACCCCTCCACTTT	CASSLVAGGDDNSPLHF	NA	TRBV7-9	TRBJ1-6	NA
TGTGCCAGCAGTTCAATCCCGGGACTAGCGGGGGGCTACAATGAGCAGTTCTTC	CASSSIPGLAGGYNEQFF	NA	TRBV27	TRBJ2-1	TRBD2
TGTGCCAGCAGTCGAGTACAGGGGACTAACTATGGCTACACCTTC	CASSRVQGTNYGYTF	NA	TRBV27	TRBJ1-2	TRBD1
TGTGCCAGCAGCGTGGGTAGCGGGGACTACAATGAGCAGTTCTTC	CASSVGSGDYNEQFF	NA	TRBV9	TRBJ2-1	TRBD2
TGTGCCAGCAGCGAAAACACAGGGGGCGTTGGGACCCAGTACTTC	CASSENTGGVGTQYF	NA	TRBV9	TRBJ2-5	TRBD1
TGTGCCAGTAGTCTCCCGGGGCCCTACGAGCAGTACTTC	CASSLPGPYEQYF	NA	TRBV19	TRBJ2-7	NA
TGTGCCAGCAGTCGGTTGGGACAGGCTATAAACGGCTACACCTTC	CASSRLGQAINGYTF	NA	TRBV6-1	TRBJ1-2	TRBD1
TGCGCCAGCAGTGAGTTTAGGGGGGGAAACACTGAAGCTTTCTTT	CASSEFRGGNTEAFF	NA	TRBV10-2	TRBJ1-1	NA
TGTGCCAGCACCGGTGGGGGCGGGTCCTACGAGCAGTACTTC	CASTGGGGSYEQYF	NA	TRBV13	TRBJ2-7	NA
TGTGCCAGCAGCCTCCCCGCGAAAGGGACTAACTATGGCTACACCTTC	CASSLPAKGTNYGYTF	NA	TRBV9	TRBJ1-2	NA
TGCGCCAGCAGCCAAGAGCGAGGGGGCTATGAGCAGTTCTTC	CASSQERGGYEQFF	NA	TRBV4-1	TRBJ2-1	TRBD1
TGTGCCATCAGTGAGGCGGGACTAGCTTCCTACAATGAGCAGTTCTTC	CAISEAGLASYNEQFF	NA	TRBV10-3	TRBJ2-1	TRBD2
TGTGCCAGCAGTTACTCGATAAGGGGCTCGCGAACTGAAGCTTTCTTT	CASSYSIRGSRTEAFF	NA	TRBV6-5	TRBJ1-1	NA
TGCGCCAGCAGCTTGTCAGAGGCCGATGAAAAACTGTTTTTT	CASSLSEADEKLFF	NA	TRBV5-1	TRBJ1-4	NA
TGTGCCAGCAGCTTATTTATCTCGGGGGTTGGAAACACCATATATTTT	CASSLFISGVGNTIYF	NA	TRBV7-9	TRBJ1-3	NA
TGTGCCAGCAGACCATACACAGATACGCAGTATTTT	CASRPYTDTQYF	once	TRBV2	TRBJ2-3	NA
TGTGCCACCCTCCCCCTTTCGGGGGGCCCCTACAATGAGCAGTTCTTC	CATLPLSGGPYNEQFF	NA	TRBV9	TRBJ2-1	NA
TGTGCCAGCAGTGTGACATCACAACCCGGGGAGCTGTTTTTT	CASSVTSQPGELFF	NA	TRBV27	TRBJ2-2	NA
TGTGCCAGCAGAGACCTAGCGGGGGGCTCCTACAATGAGCAGTTCTTC	CASRDLAGGSYNEQFF	NA	TRBV9	TRBJ2-1	TRBD2
TGTGCTAGTGGTTTAGCAGGAGCCGGGGAGCTGTTTTTT	CASGLAGAGELFF	NA	TRBV12-5	TRBJ2-2	NA
TGTGCCAGCAGCTTATGGCTAGCGGGGGGGCTCGATGAGCAGTTCTTC	CASSLWLAGGLDEQFF	once	TRBV7-9	TRBJ2-1	TRBD2
TGTGCCAGCAGCTCCGGCGGGGTGTTCTACGAGCAGTACTTC	CASSSGGVFYEQYF	NA	TRBV5-6	TRBJ2-7	NA
TGTGCCAGTAGTATGGGACAGACCTACGAGCAGTACTTC	CASSMGQTYEQYF	NA	TRBV19	TRBJ2-7	TRBD1
TGTGCCAGCAGCTTAGGGGGCAACGAGCAGTACTTC	CASSLGGNEQYF	NA	TRBV11-2	TRBJ2-7	NA